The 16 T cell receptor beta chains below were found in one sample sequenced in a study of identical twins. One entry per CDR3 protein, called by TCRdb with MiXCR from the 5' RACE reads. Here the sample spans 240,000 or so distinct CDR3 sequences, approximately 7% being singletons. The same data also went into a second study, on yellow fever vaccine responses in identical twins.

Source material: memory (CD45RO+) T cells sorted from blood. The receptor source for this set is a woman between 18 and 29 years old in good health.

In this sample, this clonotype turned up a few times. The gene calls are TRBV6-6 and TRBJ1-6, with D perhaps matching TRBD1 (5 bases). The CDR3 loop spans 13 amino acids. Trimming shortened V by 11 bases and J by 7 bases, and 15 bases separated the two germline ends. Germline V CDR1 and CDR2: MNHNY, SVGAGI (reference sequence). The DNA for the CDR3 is TGTGCCGGCGCAGGAGGGGCGAATTCACCCCTCCACTTT. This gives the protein CAGAGGANSPLHF.

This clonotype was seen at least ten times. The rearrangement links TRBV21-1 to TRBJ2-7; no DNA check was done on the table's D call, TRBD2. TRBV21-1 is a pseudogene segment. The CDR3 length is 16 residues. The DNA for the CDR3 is TGTGCCAGCAGCGCCTGGGGGCCTAGCGGGAGCCACGAGCAGTACGTC. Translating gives CASSAWGPSGSHEQYV.

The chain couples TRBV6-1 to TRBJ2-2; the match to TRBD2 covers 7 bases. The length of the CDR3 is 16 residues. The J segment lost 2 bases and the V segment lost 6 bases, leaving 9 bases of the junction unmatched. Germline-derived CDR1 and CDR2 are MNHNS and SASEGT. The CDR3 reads CASRVDREANTGELFF. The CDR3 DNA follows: TGTGCCAGCAGGGTTGACCGGGAGGCCAACACCGGGGAGCTGTTTTTT.

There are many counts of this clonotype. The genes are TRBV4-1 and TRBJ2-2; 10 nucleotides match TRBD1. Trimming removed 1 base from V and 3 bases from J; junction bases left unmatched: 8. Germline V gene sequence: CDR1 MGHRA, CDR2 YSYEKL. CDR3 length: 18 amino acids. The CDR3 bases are TGCGCCAGCAGCCAAGCCCTTAGGGACAGGGGTCACACCGGGGAGCTGTTTTTT. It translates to CASSQALRDRGHTGELFF.

CDR3 residues: CASILPTRGEAFF. In DNA, the CDR3 is TGTGCCAGCATCCTACCCACCCGAGGTGAAGCTTTCTTT. The genes are TRBV28 and TRBJ1-1; D not resolved. Germline CDR1 MDHEN, CDR2 SYDVKM. The V and J ends lost 7 bases and 7 bases respectively, with 16 bases between them. CDR3 length: 13 amino acids.

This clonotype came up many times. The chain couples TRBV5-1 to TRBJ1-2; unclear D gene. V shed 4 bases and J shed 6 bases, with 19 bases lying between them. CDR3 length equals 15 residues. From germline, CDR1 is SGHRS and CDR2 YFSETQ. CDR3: CASSPGHGMGHGYTF. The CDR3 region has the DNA TGCGCCAGCAGCCCTGGGCATGGAATGGGTCATGGCTACACCTTC.

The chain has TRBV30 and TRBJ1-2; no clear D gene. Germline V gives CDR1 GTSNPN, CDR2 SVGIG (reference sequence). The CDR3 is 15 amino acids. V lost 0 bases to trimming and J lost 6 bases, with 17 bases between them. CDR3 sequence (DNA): TGTGCCTGGAGTGTAAAGGTTGCCAGGAAGGATGGCTACACCTTC. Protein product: CAWSVKVARKDGYTF.

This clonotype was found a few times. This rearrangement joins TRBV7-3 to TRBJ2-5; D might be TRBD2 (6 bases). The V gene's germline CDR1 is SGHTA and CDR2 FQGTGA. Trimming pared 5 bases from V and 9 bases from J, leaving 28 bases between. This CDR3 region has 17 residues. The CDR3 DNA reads TGTGCCAGCAGCCCGACATCTAGCGCAAGTGGGGTTTCGTCCCAGTACTTC. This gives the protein CASSPTSSASGVSSQYF. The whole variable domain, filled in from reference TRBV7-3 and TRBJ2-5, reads GAGVSQTPSNKVTEKGKYVELRCDPISGHTALYWYRQSLGQGPEFLIYFQGTGAADDSGLPNDRFFAVRPEGSVSTLKIQRTERGDSAVYLCASSPTSSASGVSSQYFGPGTRLLVL.

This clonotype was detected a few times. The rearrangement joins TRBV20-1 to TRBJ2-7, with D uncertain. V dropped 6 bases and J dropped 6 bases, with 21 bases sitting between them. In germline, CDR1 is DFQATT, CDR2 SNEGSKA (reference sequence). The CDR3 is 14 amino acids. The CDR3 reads CSAPERADLGEQYF. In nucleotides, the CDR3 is TGCAGTGCGCCCGAGCGAGCCGACCTGGGCGAGCAGTACTTC.

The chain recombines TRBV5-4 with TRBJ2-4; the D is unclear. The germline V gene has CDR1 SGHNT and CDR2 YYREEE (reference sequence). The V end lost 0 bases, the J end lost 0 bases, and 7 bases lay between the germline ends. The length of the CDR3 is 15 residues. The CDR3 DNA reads TGTGCCAGCAGCTTGGCCGGGTTAGCCAAAAACATTCAGTACTTC. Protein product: CASSLAGLAKNIQYF.

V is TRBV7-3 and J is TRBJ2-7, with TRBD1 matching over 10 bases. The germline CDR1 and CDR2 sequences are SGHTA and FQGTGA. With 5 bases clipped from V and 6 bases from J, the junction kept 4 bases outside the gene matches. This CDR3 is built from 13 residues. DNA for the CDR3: TGTGCCAGCAGCAAAGGACAGGGGGGCGAGCAGTACTTC. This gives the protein CASSKGQGGEQYF.

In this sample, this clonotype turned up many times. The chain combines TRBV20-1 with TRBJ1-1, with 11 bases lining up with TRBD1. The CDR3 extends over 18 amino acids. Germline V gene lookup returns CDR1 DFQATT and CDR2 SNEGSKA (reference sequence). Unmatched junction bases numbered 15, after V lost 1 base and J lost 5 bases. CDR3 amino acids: CSARGDSGTGGTETEAFF. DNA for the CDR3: TGCAGTGCTAGAGGGGACTCCGGGACAGGGGGTACGGAGACTGAAGCTTTCTTT.

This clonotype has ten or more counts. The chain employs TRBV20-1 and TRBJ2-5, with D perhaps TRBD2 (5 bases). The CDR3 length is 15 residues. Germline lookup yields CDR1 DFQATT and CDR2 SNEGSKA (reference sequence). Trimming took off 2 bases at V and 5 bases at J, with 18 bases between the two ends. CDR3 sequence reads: CSARTSLSRAETQYF. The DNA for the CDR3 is TGCAGTGCTAGAACCTCCCTTTCGAGGGCGGAGACCCAGTACTTC.

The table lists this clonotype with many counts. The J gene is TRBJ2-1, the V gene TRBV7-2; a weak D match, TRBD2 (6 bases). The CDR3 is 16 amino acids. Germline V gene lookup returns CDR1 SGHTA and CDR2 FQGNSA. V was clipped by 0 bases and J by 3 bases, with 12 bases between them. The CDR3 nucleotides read TGTGCCAGCAGCTTAGCGCCTGGCGGGAACTACAATGAGCAGTTCTTC. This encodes CASSLAPGGNYNEQFF.

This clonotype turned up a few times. CDR3 sequence (DNA): TGTGCCAGCATAAACCGGGACAGGGGGAACACTGAAGCTTTCTTT. Amino acid sequence: CASINRDRGNTEAFF. This rearrangement joins TRBV5-5 to TRBJ1-1; 10 nucleotides agree with TRBD1. This CDR3 comprises 15 residues. The V segment lost 6 bases and the J segment 1 base; nucleotides outside the gene matches: 6. CDR1 and CDR2 (germline): SGHKS, YYEKEE (reference sequence). Combining the CDR3 with reference TRBV5-5 and TRBJ1-1 gives the whole variable domain DAGVTQSPTHLIKTRGQQVTLRCSPISGHKSVSWYQQVLGQGPQFIFQYYEKEERGRGNFPDRFSARQFPNYSSELNVNALLLGDSALYLCASINRDRGNTEAFFGQGTRLTVV.

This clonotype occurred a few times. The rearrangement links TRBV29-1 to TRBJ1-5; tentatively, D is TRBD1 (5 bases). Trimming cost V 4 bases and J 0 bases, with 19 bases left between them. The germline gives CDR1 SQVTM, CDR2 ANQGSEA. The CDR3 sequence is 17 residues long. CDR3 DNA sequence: TGCAGCGTTGTAATGGGAGACAGACAATATAGCAATCAGCCCCAGCATTTT. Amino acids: CSVVMGDRQYSNQPQHF.